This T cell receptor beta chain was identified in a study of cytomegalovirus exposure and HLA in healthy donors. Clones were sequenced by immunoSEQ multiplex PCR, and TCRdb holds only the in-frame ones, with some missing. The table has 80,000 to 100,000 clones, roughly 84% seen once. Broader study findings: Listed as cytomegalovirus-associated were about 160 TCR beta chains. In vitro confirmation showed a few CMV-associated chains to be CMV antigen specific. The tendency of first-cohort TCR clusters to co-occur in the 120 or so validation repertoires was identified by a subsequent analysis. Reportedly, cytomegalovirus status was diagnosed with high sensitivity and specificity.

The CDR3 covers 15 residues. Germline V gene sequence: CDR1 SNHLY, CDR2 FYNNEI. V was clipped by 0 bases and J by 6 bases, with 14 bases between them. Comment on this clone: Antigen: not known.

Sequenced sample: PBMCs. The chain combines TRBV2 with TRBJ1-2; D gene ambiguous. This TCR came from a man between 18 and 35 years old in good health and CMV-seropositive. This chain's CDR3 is CASSEAHAGWDGYTF. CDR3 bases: TGTGCCAGCAGTGAAGCCCACGCAGGCTGGGATGGCTACACCTTC.